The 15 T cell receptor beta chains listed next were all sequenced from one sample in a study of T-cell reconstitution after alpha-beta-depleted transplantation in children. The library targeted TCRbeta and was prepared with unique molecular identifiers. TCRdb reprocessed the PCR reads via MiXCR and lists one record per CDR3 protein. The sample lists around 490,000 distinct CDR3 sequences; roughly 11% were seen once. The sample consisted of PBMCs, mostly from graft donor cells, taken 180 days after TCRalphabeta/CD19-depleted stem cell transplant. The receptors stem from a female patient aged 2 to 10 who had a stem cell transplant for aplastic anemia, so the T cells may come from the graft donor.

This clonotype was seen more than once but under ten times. CDR3: CASSPSDSAYGYTF. The CDR3 DNA reads as TGTGCCAGCAGCCCCTCCGACAGCGCTTATGGCTACACCTTC. This rearrangement joins TRBV4-2 to TRBJ1-2; D perhaps matches TRBD1 (5 bases). V lost 4 bases to trimming and J lost 5 bases, with 14 bases between them. This CDR3 region has 14 residues. Germline CDR1 and CDR2: LGHNA and YNFKEQ.

CDR3 DNA: TGTGCCACCAGCAGACAGGGAAAGGGAGCAGATACGCAGTATTTT. Translated, it gives CATSRQGKGADTQYF. The chain uses TRBV15 and TRBJ2-3; the D gene could be TRBD1 or TRBD2 (5 bases each). This CDR3 has 15 amino acids. V was shortened by 2 bases and J by 4 bases, with 13 bases between the two germline ends. Germline values: CDR1 LNHNV, CDR2 YYDKDF (reference sequence).

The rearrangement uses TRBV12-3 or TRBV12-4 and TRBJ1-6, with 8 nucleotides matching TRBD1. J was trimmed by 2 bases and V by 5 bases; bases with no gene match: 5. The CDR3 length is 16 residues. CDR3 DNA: TGTGCCAGCAGTCCATCGACAGGGGCCTATAATTCACCCCTCCACTTT. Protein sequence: CASSPSTGAYNSPLHF.

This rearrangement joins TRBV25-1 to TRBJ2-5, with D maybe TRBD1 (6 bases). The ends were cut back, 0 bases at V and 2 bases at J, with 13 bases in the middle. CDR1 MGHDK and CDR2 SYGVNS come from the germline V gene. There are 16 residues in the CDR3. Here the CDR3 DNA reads TGTGCCAGCAGTGAATATGCGAGGGGACAACAAGAGACCCAGTACTTC. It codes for CASSEYARGQQETQYF.

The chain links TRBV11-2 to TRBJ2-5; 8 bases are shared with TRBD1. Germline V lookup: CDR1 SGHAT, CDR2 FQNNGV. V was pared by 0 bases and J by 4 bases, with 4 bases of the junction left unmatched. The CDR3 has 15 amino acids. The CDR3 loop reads CASSLDLRGRETQYF. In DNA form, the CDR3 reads TGTGCCAGCAGCTTAGATCTCAGGGGGCGAGAGACCCAGTACTTC.

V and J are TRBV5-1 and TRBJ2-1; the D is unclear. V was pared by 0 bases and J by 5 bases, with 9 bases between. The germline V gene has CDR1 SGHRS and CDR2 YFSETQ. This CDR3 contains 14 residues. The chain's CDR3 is CASSLDQADNEQFF. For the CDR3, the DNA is TGCGCCAGCAGCTTGGACCAGGCGGACAATGAGCAGTTCTTC. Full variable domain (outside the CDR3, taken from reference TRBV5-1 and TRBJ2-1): KAGVTQTPRYLIKTRGQQVTLSCSPISGHRSVSWYQQTPGQGLQFLFEYFSETQRNKGNFPGRFSGRQFSNSRSEMNVSTLELGDSALYLCASSLDQADNEQFFGPGTRLTVL.

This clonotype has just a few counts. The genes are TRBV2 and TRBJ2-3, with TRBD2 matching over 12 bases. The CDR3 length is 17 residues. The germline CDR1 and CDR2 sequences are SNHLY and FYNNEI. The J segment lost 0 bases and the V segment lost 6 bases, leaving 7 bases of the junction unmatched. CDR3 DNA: TGTGCCAGCAGAGGACTAGCGGGACCGACAAGCACAGATACGCAGTATTTT. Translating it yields CASRGLAGPTSTDTQYF. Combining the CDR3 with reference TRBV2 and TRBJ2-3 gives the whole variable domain EPEVTQTPSHQVTQMGQEVILRCVPISNHLYFYWYRQILGQKVEFLVSFYNNEISEKSEIFDDQFSVERPDGSNFTLKIRSTKLEDSAMYFCASRGLAGPTSTDTQYFGPGTRLTVL.

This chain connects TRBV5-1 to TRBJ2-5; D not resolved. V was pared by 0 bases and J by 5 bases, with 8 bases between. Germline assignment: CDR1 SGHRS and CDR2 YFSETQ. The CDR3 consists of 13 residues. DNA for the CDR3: TGCGCCAGCAGCTTGGGGAACGAGGAGACCCAGTACTTC. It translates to CASSLGNEETQYF.

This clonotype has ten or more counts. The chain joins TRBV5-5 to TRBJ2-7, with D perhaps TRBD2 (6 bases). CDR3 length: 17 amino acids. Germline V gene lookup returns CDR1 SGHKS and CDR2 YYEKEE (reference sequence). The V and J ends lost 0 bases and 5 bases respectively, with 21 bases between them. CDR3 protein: CASSLESLAESWNEQYV. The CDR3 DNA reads TGTGCCAGCAGCTTGGAGTCGTTAGCGGAGTCGTGGAACGAGCAGTACGTC.

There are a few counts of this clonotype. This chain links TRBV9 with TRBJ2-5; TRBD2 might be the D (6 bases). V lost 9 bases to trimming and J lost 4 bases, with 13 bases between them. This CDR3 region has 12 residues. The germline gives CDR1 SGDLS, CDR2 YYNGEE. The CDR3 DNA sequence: TGTGCCACCCTGGTGGGAGGAGAGACCCAGTACTTC. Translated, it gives CATLVGGETQYF.

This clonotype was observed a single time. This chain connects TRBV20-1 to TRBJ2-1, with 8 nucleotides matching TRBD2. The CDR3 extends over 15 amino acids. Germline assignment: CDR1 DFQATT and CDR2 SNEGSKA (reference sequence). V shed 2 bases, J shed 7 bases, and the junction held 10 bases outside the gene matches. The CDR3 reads CSARLGGSGTNEQFF. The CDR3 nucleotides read TGCAGTGCTAGACTCGGAGGTAGCGGGACGAATGAGCAGTTCTTC.

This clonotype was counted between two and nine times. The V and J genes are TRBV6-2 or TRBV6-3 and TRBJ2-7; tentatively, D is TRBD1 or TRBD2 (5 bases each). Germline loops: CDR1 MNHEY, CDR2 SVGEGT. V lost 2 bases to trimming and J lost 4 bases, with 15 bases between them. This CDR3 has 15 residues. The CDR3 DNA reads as TGTGCCAGCAGTTACCTGGGGGAAGGGGTTTACGAGCAGTACTTC. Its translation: CASSYLGEGVYEQYF.

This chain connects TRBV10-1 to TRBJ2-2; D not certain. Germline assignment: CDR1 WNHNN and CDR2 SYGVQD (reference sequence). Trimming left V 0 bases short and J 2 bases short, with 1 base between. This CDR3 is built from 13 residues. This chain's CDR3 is CASSESNTGELFF. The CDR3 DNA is TGCGCCAGCAGTGAGTCTAACACCGGGGAGCTGTTTTTT.

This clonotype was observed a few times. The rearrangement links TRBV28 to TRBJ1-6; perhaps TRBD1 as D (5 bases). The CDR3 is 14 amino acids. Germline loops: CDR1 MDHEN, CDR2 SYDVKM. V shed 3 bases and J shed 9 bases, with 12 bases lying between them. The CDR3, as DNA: TGTGCCAGCAGTTTGGGACTCATTAGTTCACCCCTCCACTTT. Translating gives CASSLGLISSPLHF.

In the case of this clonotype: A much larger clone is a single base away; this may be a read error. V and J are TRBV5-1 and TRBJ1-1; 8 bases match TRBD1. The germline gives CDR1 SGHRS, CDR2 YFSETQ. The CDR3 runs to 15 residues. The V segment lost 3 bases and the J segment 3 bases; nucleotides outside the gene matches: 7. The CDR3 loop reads CASSSSGGADTEAFF. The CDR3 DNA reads TGCGCCAGCAGCTCCTCAGGGGGCGCGGACACTGAAGCTTTCTTT.